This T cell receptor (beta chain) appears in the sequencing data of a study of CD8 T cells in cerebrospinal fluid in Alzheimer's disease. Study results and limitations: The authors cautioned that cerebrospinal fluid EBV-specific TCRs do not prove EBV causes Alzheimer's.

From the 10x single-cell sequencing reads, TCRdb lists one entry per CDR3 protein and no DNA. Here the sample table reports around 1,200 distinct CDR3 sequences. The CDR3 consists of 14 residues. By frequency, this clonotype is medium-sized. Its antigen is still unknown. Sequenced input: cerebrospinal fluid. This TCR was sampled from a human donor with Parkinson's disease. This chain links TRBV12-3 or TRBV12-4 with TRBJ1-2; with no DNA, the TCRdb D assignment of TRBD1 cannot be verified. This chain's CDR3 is CASTGTGSNYGYTF.